Listed here are 2 T cell receptor beta chains from one sample, sequenced in a study of shared clonotypes between healthy human individuals. Data came from immunoSEQ multiplex PCR; TCRdb stores just in-frame clones and leaves some out. Of around 750,000 clones in the sample, around 72% were seen once. The sequenced sample was memory CD4+ T cells sorted from blood. Subset denoted: CD45RA-negative fraction. Receptors originate from a woman in her 30s in good health.

The chain employs TRBV7-9 and TRBJ2-5; perhaps TRBD2 as D (6 bases). In germline, CDR1 is SEHNR, CDR2 FQNEAQ (reference sequence). This CDR3 spans 13 amino acids. Trimming took 8 bases from V and 2 from J, leaving 12 bases between them. The CDR3 bases are TGTGCCAGCGACGCTAGCGAGCAAGAGACCCAGTACTTC. Translating gives CASDASEQETQYF.

This chain joins TRBV28 and TRBJ2-5; D perhaps matches TRBD1 (5 bases). The germline V gene has CDR1 MDHEN and CDR2 SYDVKM. Deletions cut 5 bases from V and 12 bases from J, with 13 bases between. There are 11 residues in the CDR3. The CDR3 DNA reads as TGTGCCAGCAGTGACGGACATGTCAAGTACTTC. This codes for CASSDGHVKYF.